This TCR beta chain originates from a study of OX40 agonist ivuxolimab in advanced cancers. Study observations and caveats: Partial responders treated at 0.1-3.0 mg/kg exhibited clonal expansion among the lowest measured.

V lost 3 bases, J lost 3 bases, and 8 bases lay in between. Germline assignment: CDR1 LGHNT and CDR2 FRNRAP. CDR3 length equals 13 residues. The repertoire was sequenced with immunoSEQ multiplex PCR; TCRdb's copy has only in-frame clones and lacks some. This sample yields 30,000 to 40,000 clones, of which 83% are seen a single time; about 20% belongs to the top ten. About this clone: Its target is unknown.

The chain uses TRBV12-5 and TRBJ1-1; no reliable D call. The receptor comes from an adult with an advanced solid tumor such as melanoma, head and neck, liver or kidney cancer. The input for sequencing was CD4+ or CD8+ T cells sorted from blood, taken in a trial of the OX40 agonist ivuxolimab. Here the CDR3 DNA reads TGTGCTAGTGGTTTCTCTAGGGACACTGAAGCTTTCTTT. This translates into CASGFSRDTEAFF.